These T cell receptor beta chains were read from a single sample in a study of CD8 T cells in Susac syndrome. MiXCR, run by TCRdb on the immunoSEQ multiplex PCR reads, gives a single entry per CDR3 protein. The table shows 95,000 to 150,000 distinct CDR3 sequences, with around 95% occurring only once. The sample comprised CD8+ T cells from PBMCs. These receptors were taken from a human donor with Susac syndrome. Both conserved end residues are part of each CDR3. The D gene is left open where the match is weak. Size is omitted from some rows. Given values are once, few, many or a class for expanded clones.

TRBD1 TRBJ2-7 TRBV3-1 . TGTGCCAGCAGCCAAGAGTTAGGGCGCGACAGGGGAAGCTACGAGCAGTACTTC CASSQELGRDRGSYEQYF
TRBD2 TRBJ2-5 TRBV30 . TGTGCCTGGAGTGTGGGACTAGCGGCCAACCAAGAGACCCAGTACTTC CAWSVGLAANQETQYF
. TRBJ1-1 TRBV6-5 . TGTGCCAGCAGTTACTCGAATCTCAGGTTTCAGAACACTGAAGCTTTCTTT CASSYSNLRFQNTEAFF
TRBD1 TRBJ2-7 TRBV4-1 . TGCGCCAGCAGCCAAGTCCCCGGACAGGGTGAACCCTACGAGCAGTACTTC CASSQVPGQGEPYEQYF
. TRBJ1-1 TRBV30 . TGTGCCTGGAGTCAGGGGACCACTGAAGCTTTCTTT CAWSQGTTEAFF
. TRBJ1-1 TRBV30 . TGTGCCTGGAGTACTACAGGGAACACTGAAGCTTTCTTT CAWSTTGNTEAFF
TRBD1 TRBJ2-2 TRBV7-3 . TGTGCCAGCAGCTTGCTTGGGACAGCCACCGGGGAGCTGTTTTTT CASSLLGTATGELFF
TRBD1 TRBJ1-1 TRBV30 . TGTGCCTGGAGCCCCGGACAGGGCCCCGGCACTGAAGCTTTCTTT CAWSPGQGPGTEAFF
TRBD2 TRBJ2-1 TRBV6-2/TRBV6-3 . TGTGCGGCGGGAGGCAACCTCGGGCAGTTCTTC CAAGGNLGQFF
TRBD1 TRBJ1-1 TRBV14 . TGTGCCAGCAGCCACACAGGGGCCCCGAACACTGAAGCTTTCTTT CASSHTGAPNTEAFF
. TRBJ1-5 TRBV20-1 . TGCAGTGCTAGCCCCAGTATCGGGGCCTTCAATCAGCCCCAGCATTTT CSASPSIGAFNQPQHF
TRBD1 TRBJ2-7 TRBV15 . TGTGCCACCAGCAGAGACCGACTGGGGCAGGGGGACGAGCAGTACTTC CATSRDRLGQGDEQYF
. TRBJ1-2 TRBV13 once TGTGCCAGCAGCGTAAGGGGGATGGACTATGGCTACACCTTC CASSVRGMDYGYTF
. TRBJ2-5 TRBV20-1 once TGCAGTGCTAGAGATGGGGCAGGGGTGCTCCAAGAGACCCAGTACTTC CSARDGAGVLQETQYF
TRBD2 TRBJ2-7 TRBV28 . TGTGCCAGCAGTTCTCGGACTAGCGGGGTTCTCAACGAGCAGTACTTC CASSSRTSGVLNEQYF
. TRBJ2-5 TRBV3-1 . TGTGCCAGCAGCCAAGAACCCGGGGGAGGAGAGACCCAGTACTTC CASSQEPGGGETQYF
. TRBJ1-2 TRBV5-1 . TGCGCCAGCAGCCTGGACGTCCCTTACTGGGATGGCTACACCTTC CASSLDVPYWDGYTF
. TRBJ2-5 TRBV29-1 . TGCAGCGTTTGGGGCAAAGAGACCCAGTACTTC CSVWGKETQYF
TRBD2 TRBJ2-4 TRBV28 once TGTGCCAGCAGTCCCGACATGGGGGGGATTGAAAACATTCAGTACTTC CASSPDMGGIENIQYF
. TRBJ2-3 TRBV5-4 . TGTGCCAGCAGGGAGGGAGAGGGGACAGATACGCAGTATTTT CASREGEGTDTQYF
. TRBJ2-5 TRBV7-2 . TGTGCCAGCAGCTTAAGCTCTGACCCTGCACAAGAGACCCAGTACTTC CASSLSSDPAQETQYF
TRBD2 TRBJ2-1 TRBV5-6 . TGTGCCAGCAGCCGAGCGGGAGGTGAGCAGTTCTTC CASSRAGGEQFF
. TRBJ1-1 TRBV5-6 . TGTGCCAGCAGCTTCTCTACAGGAGTCATGAACACTGAAGCTTTCTTT CASSFSTGVMNTEAFF
. TRBJ1-3 TRBV12-3/TRBV12-4 . TGTGCCAGCAGTTTCCGGTGGGGTTTGACGGGAAACACCATATATTTT CASSFRWGLTGNTIYF
. TRBJ1-3 TRBV5-1 . TGCGCCAGCAGCCCAACCCTCGGAAACACCATATATTTT CASSPTLGNTIYF
. TRBJ1-5 TRBV4-3 . TGCGCCAGCAGCCAAGGGAGGGGTGACAATCAGCCCCAGCATTTT CASSQGRGDNQPQHF
. TRBJ2-3 TRBV28 few TGTGCCAGCAGCCCGGGCGGTACGCAGTATTTT CASSPGGTQYF
. TRBJ2-3 TRBV19 . TGTGCCAGTAGCCTCCTCCAGCCAAAAGTCGCAGATACGCAGTATTTT CASSLLQPKVADTQYF
TRBD1 TRBJ1-5 TRBV28 once TGTGCCAGCAGATCCGGGACAGGGGGCCGTCAGCCCCAGCATTTT CASRSGTGGRQPQHF
. TRBJ2-7 TRBV6-2/TRBV6-3 . TGTGCCAGCAGTTACACCCATGGCAGGGACTACGAGCAGTACTTC CASSYTHGRDYEQYF
. TRBJ1-5 TRBV19 . TGTGCCAGTAGTAGACCCCATAGGGGCGTAAATCAGCCCCAGCATTTT CASSRPHRGVNQPQHF
. TRBJ2-7 TRBV30 once TGTGCCTGGAGTTTCACAGGGTCCAGCGAGCAGTACTTC CAWSFTGSSEQYF
. TRBJ1-1 TRBV5-1 few TGCGCCAGCAGCTTGGCGGGCGAAGCTTTCTTT CASSLAGEAFF
. TRBJ2-5 TRBV4-3 few TGCGCCAGCAGCCAAGCCGCCCAAGAGACCCAGTACTTC CASSQAAQETQYF
. TRBJ1-5 TRBV7-8 . TGTGCCAGCAGCCCAAGGGTCGTCAATCAGCCCCAGCATTTT CASSPRVVNQPQHF
. TRBJ2-1 TRBV4-3 . TGCGCCAGCAGCCAAGAAGGGGTTAGCCCCTACAATGAGCAGTTCTTC CASSQEGVSPYNEQFF
TRBD1 TRBJ1-4 TRBV3-1 . TGTGCCAGCAGCCAAGAGGACAGGGGACACATGCTGTTTTTT CASSQEDRGHMLFF
TRBD2 TRBJ2-1 TRBV20-1 once TGCAGTGCTTTAGCGGGAGAGGGGTACAATGAGCAGTTCTTC CSALAGEGYNEQFF
. TRBJ1-1 TRBV5-4 . TGTGCCAGCAGCCATACCGAGGGTGAAGCTTTCTTT CASSHTEGEAFF
TRBD1 TRBJ2-7 TRBV30 . TGTGTCCGGAGCGGCAGCAACCGGGACAGCACCTACGAGCAGTACTTC CVRSGSNRDSTYEQYF
. TRBJ2-7 TRBV4-2 . TGTGCCAGCAGCCAAGATCTCGGGGCCGGAGGTCTCTACGAGCAGTACTTC CASSQDLGAGGLYEQYF
TRBD1 TRBJ1-1 TRBV29-1 . TGCAGCGTTCAGGACAGGGATGAGGTCACTGAAGCTTTCTTT CSVQDRDEVTEAFF
. TRBJ2-7 TRBV7-2 . TGTGCCAGCAGCCGTGACGGGACCCCGGGCGAGCAGTACTTC CASSRDGTPGEQYF
TRBD1 TRBJ1-5 TRBV10-3 . TGTGCCATCAGTGAGGCGGGACAGGAGGAGCCCCAGCATTTT CAISEAGQEEPQHF
. TRBJ2-1 TRBV4-1 . TGCGCCAGCAGCCAAGCTTCCCTAGTCCATGAGCAGTTCTTC CASSQASLVHEQFF
. TRBJ1-4 TRBV6-1 few TGTGCCAGCAATACCGTGGGAGGCGCAACTAATGAAAAACTGTTTTTT CASNTVGGATNEKLFF
TRBD1 TRBJ2-4 TRBV28 . TGTGCCAGCAGTTTGCGTCTGCAGGGGGAGATTCAGTACTTC CASSLRLQGEIQYF
TRBD1 TRBJ2-5 TRBV3-1 . TGTGCCAGCAGCCTAGTATACGAGGGGGCACAAGAGACCCAGTACTTC CASSLVYEGAQETQYF
TRBD1 TRBJ2-7 TRBV11-2 . TGTGCCAGCAGCTTAGCCCCCGGGACAGGGGACTACGAGCAGTACTTC CASSLAPGTGDYEQYF
. TRBJ1-2 TRBV6-5 . TGTGCCAGCAGTGAGAGGGAATGGGATGGCTACACCTTC CASSEREWDGYTF
. TRBJ2-7 TRBV12-3/TRBV12-4 . TGTGCCAGCAGTCCGACAGCGAGCTCCTACGAGCAGTACTTC CASSPTASSYEQYF
. TRBJ1-2 TRBV6-6 . TGTGCCAGCAGAAAAACAGGGAGGGACTATGGCTACACCTTC CASRKTGRDYGYTF
TRBD2 TRBJ2-5 TRBV6-5 . TGTGCCAGCAGCCCGGGACTAGCGATCCAAGAGACCCAGTACTTC CASSPGLAIQETQYF
. TRBJ2-1 TRBV13 few TGTGCCAGCAGCCAATTGGCCCATAATGAGCAGTTCTTC CASSQLAHNEQFF
. TRBJ1-1 TRBV20-1 . TGCAGTGCTAGTGGAGCGCAGGGCGGGTTAAGCACTGAAGCTTTCTTT CSASGAQGGLSTEAFF